The 10 T cell receptor beta chains reported below all come from one sample, sequenced in a study of blood T cell repertoires in COVID-19. Sequencing used immunoSEQ multiplex PCR; TCRdb keeps in-frame clones, though not all of them. The sample includes about 380,000 clones, roughly 91% of them seen just once. Sequencing was done on a sample of PBMCs or T cells enriched from blood (not recorded which). These receptors came from a young woman who had recovered from COVID-19.

The J gene is TRBJ1-6, the V gene TRBV5-6; D might be TRBD1 (6 bases). V shed 3 bases and J shed 0 bases, with 7 bases lying between them. The CDR3 is 15 amino acids. The germline gives CDR1 SGHDT, CDR2 YYEEEE. CDR3 residues: CASSSDSSYNSPLHF. The CDR3 coding sequence is TGTGCCAGCAGCTCGGACAGCTCCTATAATTCACCCCTCCACTTT. Based on the CDR3 plus reference TRBV5-6 and TRBJ1-6, the full variable domain is DAGVTQSPTHLIKTRGQQVTLRCSPKSGHDTVSWYQQALGQGPQFIFQYYEEEERQRGNFPDRFSGHQFPNYSSELNVNALLLGDSALYLCASSSDSSYNSPLHFGNGTRLTVT.

Here the CDR3 reads CASSLASGGARTGELFF. The DNA for the CDR3 is TGTGCCAGCAGCTTGGCTAGCGGGGGGGCAAGGACCGGGGAGCTGTTTTTT. V and J are TRBV5-4 and TRBJ2-2; TRBD2 matches 12 bases. The germline V gene has CDR1 SGHNT and CDR2 YYREEE (reference sequence). V gave up 0 bases and J gave up 5 bases; unmatched junction bases: 5. The CDR3 contains 17 residues.

The gene calls are TRBV9 and TRBJ2-1; perhaps TRBD2 as D (7 bases). Germline CDR1 reads SGDLS; CDR2 reads YYNGEE. There are 16 residues in the CDR3. Deletions cut 4 bases from V and 5 bases from J, with 19 bases between. The CDR3 nucleotides read TGTGCCAGCAGCCGAGGGGGGCTAGCGGAAAACAATGAGCAGTTCTTC. Its translation: CASSRGGLAENNEQFF.

Regarding this clone: The junction and the germline gene differ at one end; a read error may be behind it. V usage is TRBV5-6 and J usage is TRBJ1-4, with D uncertain. CDR3 length: 13 residues. Germline V lookup: CDR1 SGHDT, CDR2 YYEEEE. The CDR3: CASSRVGNEELFF. The CDR3 coding sequence is TGTGCCAGCAGCCGGGTTGGTAATGAAGAACTGTTTTTT.

The chain is built from TRBV7-2 and TRBJ1-6; 11 nucleotides line up with TRBD1. The CDR3 sequence is 19 residues long. After removal of 3 bases from V and 0 bases from J, the junction contained 7 bases not matched to a gene. Germline CDR1 is SGHTA and CDR2 is FQGNSA. Here the CDR3 reads CASSLDRGLSNSYNSPLHF. The CDR3 bases are TGTGCCAGCAGCTTGGACAGGGGGCTTTCAAACTCCTATAATTCACCCCTCCACTTT.

The V and J genes are TRBV30 and TRBJ1-5, with 9 bases that match TRBD1. Germline CDR1 GTSNPN, CDR2 SVGIG (reference sequence). CDR3 length equals 15 residues. J was trimmed by 5 bases and V by 0 bases; bases with no gene match: 5. CDR3 in DNA: TGTGCCTGGAGTGTAGGGACAGGGCCCCATCAGCCCCAGCATTTT. It codes for CAWSVGTGPHQPQHF. The variable domain in full, completed from reference TRBV30 and TRBJ1-5, reads SQTIHQWPATLVQPVGSPLSLECTVEGTSNPNLYWYRQAAGRGLQLLFYSVGIGQISSEVPQNLSASRPQDRQFILSSKKLLLSDSGFYLCAWSVGTGPHQPQHFGDGTRLSIL.

The chain uses TRBV30 and TRBJ1-1; D call uncertain. The CDR3 sequence is 14 residues long. The ends were cut back, 0 bases at V and 11 bases at J, with 19 bases in the middle. Germline loops: CDR1 GTSNPN, CDR2 SVGIG (reference sequence). CDR3 DNA: TGTGCCTGGAGTGTAGAGTTCCGGAGCAGCTGGGCTTTCTTT. Protein sequence: CAWSVEFRSSWAFF.

This chain connects TRBV15 to TRBJ1-1; D is perhaps TRBD1 (5 bases). The CDR3 is 17 amino acids. CDR1 and CDR2 (germline): LNHNV, YYDKDF (reference sequence). V was cut by 3 bases and J by 0 bases, with 17 bases left in between. The CDR3 loop is CATSSVQGFLMNTEAFF. The CDR3 DNA follows: TGTGCCACCAGCAGCGTTCAGGGATTTCTCATGAACACTGAAGCTTTCTTT.

The rearrangement uses TRBV27 and TRBJ2-3, with 8 bases fitting TRBD2. After removal of 4 bases from V and 1 base from J, the junction contained 4 bases not matched to a gene. Germline V lookup: CDR1 MNHEY, CDR2 SMNVEV (reference sequence). The CDR3 sequence is 15 residues long. The DNA of the CDR3 is TGTGCCAGCAGTTCCCTCGGGGGGGGCACAGATACGCAGTATTTT. Its translation: CASSSLGGGTDTQYF.

This clone was seen only once. The chain carries TRBV7-9 and TRBJ2-7, with 7 nucleotides matching TRBD1. Germline lookup yields CDR1 SEHNR and CDR2 FQNEAQ (reference sequence). The junction had 3 bases not matched to a gene; V was cut back by 7 bases and J by 0 bases. The CDR3 extends over 13 amino acids. The CDR3 is CASTRQGSYEQYF. The CDR3 nucleotides are TGTGCCAGCACGAGACAGGGCTCCTACGAGCAGTACTTC.